A single sample gave rise to the 9 T cell receptor beta chains below, sequenced in a study of blood T cell repertoires in COVID-19. Clones were sequenced by immunoSEQ multiplex PCR, and TCRdb holds only the in-frame ones, with some missing. The table lists more than 350,000 clones, about 89% of them singletons. The sequenced material came from peripheral blood. The receptor set was obtained from a woman in her 30s with COVID-19, enrolled during active disease.

This clone was counted between two and nine times. The chain has TRBV10-2 and TRBJ1-1; no reliable D call. V was cut by 0 bases and J by 0 bases, with 17 bases left in between. CDR1 and CDR2 (germline): WSHSY, SAAADI. The CDR3 is made up of 18 amino acids. The CDR3 DNA reads as TGCGCCAGCAGTGAGTCGACGCTGCCCGGGGTTATGAACACTGAAGCTTTCTTT. Translating it yields CASSESTLPGVMNTEAFF.

The chain uses TRBV6-5 and TRBJ2-5, with D perhaps TRBD1 (6 bases). Germline CDR1 reads MNHEY; CDR2 reads SVGAGI. This CDR3 is 14 amino acids long. The ends were cut back, 5 bases at V and 1 base at J, with 11 bases in the middle. The CDR3 region is CASSPTDSQETQYF. The CDR3, as DNA: TGTGCCAGCAGTCCAACGGACAGCCAAGAGACCCAGTACTTC.

The J gene is TRBJ2-5, the V gene TRBV5-8; tentative D call: TRBD2 (5 bases). V was pared by 4 bases and J by 0 bases, with 7 bases between. The CDR3 has 13 amino acids. Germline-derived CDR1 and CDR2 are SGHTS and YDEGEE. The CDR3 region is CASSPTNQETQYF. CDR3 nucleotide sequence: TGTGCCAGCAGCCCGACTAACCAAGAGACCCAGTACTTC.

This clone was seen just once. This chain uses TRBV19 with TRBJ2-3; D is uncertain. V gave up 6 bases and J gave up 0 bases, with 4 bases separating them. The CDR3 contains 12 residues. CDR1 and CDR2 from the germline V gene are LNHDA and SQIVND (reference sequence). The CDR3 spells CASSLSTDTQYF. DNA for the CDR3: TGTGCCAGTAGCCTAAGCACAGATACGCAGTATTTT.

This rearrangement joins TRBV19 to TRBJ2-3, with D unclear. Germline V gives CDR1 LNHDA, CDR2 SQIVND (reference sequence). The germline V and J ends were trimmed by 5 bases and 0 bases, with 12 bases remaining between them. CDR3 length equals 15 residues. The CDR3 nucleotides are TGTGCCAGTAGTCTCTCCGGAGCTAGCACAGATACGCAGTATTTT. It translates to CASSLSGASTDTQYF.

V usage is TRBV29-1 and J usage is TRBJ1-2; 7 bases are a match to TRBD1. Losses at the gene ends were 6 bases for V and 8 bases for J; bases not matched to a gene: 12. The length of the CDR3 is 13 residues. Germline-derived CDR1 and CDR2 are SQVTM and ANQGSEA. The CDR3 coding sequence is TGCAGCGTCCGTCGTACAGGGGCTTTGGGCTACACCTTC. Translating it yields CSVRRTGALGYTF.

This chain uses TRBV28 with TRBJ2-5; D possibly corresponds to TRBD2 (5 bases). V lost 5 bases and J lost 5, with 15 bases in between. There are 14 residues in the CDR3. Germline CDR1 is MDHEN and CDR2 is SYDVKM. This CDR3 is CASSAPGGWETQYF. The CDR3 nucleotides read TGTGCCAGCAGTGCTCCTGGAGGCTGGGAGACCCAGTACTTC.

This clone was detected a few times. As DNA, the CDR3 is TGTGCCAGCAGCCAGGGGGGGGAGACCCAGTACTTC. Translating it yields CASSQGGETQYF. The rearrangement joins TRBV3-1 (or the pseudogene TRBV3-2) to TRBJ2-5, with 7 bases aligning to TRBD2. Per germline, CDR1 LGHDT and CDR2 YNNKEL (reference sequence). Trimming took 3 bases from V and 5 from J; bases not matched to a gene: 0. This CDR3 comprises 12 residues.

This clone showed up just once. V gene TRBV11-2 combines with J gene TRBJ2-7; TRBD2 agrees at 8 bases. Per the germline V gene, CDR1 is SGHAT and CDR2 is FQNNGV. The junction had 9 bases not matched to a gene; V was cut back by 0 bases and J by 5 bases. The CDR3 length is 16 residues. CDR3 nucleotides: TGTGCCAGCAGCTTAGATGTGGCCGGGAGGGCCCACGAGCAGTACTTC. Translation: CASSLDVAGRAHEQYF. Looking up the rest from reference TRBV11-2 and TRBJ2-7 gives the full variable domain: EAGVAQSPRYKIIEKRQSVAFWCNPISGHATLYWYQQILGQGPKLLIQFQNNGVVDDSQLPKDRFSAERLKGVDSTLKIQPAKLEDSAVYLCASSLDVAGRAHEQYFGPGTRLTVT.